This entry lists 21 T cell receptor beta chains sequenced from one sample in a study of T cell responses to AZD1222 COVID-19 vaccine. Repertoires were generated with immunoSEQ multiplex PCR, while TCRdb's copy carries only in-frame clones and drops some. This sample carries approximately 150,000 clones, just over 90% of them seen once, and the ten largest clones take approximately 0.98%. Specimen: peripheral blood, collected 28 days after the second AZD1222 dose. These receptors came from an adult who received the AZD1222 COVID-19 vaccine.

The chain links TRBV5-1 to TRBJ2-2, with D unresolved. Germline CDR1 and CDR2: SGHRS and YFSETQ. The V end was cut by 2 bases, the J end by 4 bases, with 12 bases between. The CDR3 totals 15 residues. Here the CDR3 reads CASSFPARGTGELFF. DNA for the CDR3: TGCGCCAGCAGCTTTCCGGCTAGAGGCACCGGGGAGCTGTTTTTT.

The chain has TRBV18 and TRBJ1-1; 12 nucleotides align to TRBD1. V lost 7 bases, J lost 2 bases, and 5 bases stayed unmatched. The CDR3 runs to 15 residues. Looked up from germline, CDR1 is KGHSH and CDR2 is LQKENI. As DNA, the CDR3 is TGTGCCAGCTTCCCGGGACAGGGGGCCAACACTGAAGCTTTCTTT. Translating it yields CASFPGQGANTEAFF.

J is TRBJ1-1 and V is TRBV25-1; D might be TRBD1 (5 bases). Germline CDR1 is MGHDK and CDR2 is SYGVNS. V was cut by 8 bases and J by 4 bases, with 11 bases left in between. This CDR3 spans 12 amino acids. The CDR3 is CASGAAGTEAFF. CDR3 nucleotides: TGTGCCAGCGGGGCGGCGGGCACTGAAGCTTTCTTT.

This chain joins TRBV21-1 and TRBJ2-5; the listed D gene, TRBD2, was not tested against the DNA. TRBV21-1 is termed a pseudogene. The CDR3 contains 16 residues. The CDR3 DNA follows: TGTGCCAGCAGCAAAGGGGAGCTAGCAAGCAGAGAGACCCAGTACTTC. Translated, it gives CASSKGELASRETQYF.

Points on this clone: The limits of the CDR3 on the DNA are not certain, so only TCRdb's listed CDR3 is given. CDR3 sequence: CASSNWAGGTTDTQYF. This sequence joins TRBV21-1 and TRBJ2-3; the D segment call TRBD2 is taken from the table without a DNA check. TRBV21-1 is designated a pseudogene. The CDR3 numbers 16 amino acids, ends counted.

This clone was observed a few times. The rearrangement uses TRBV7-9 and TRBJ1-1; maybe TRBD1 (5 bases). Trimming took off 1 base at V and 4 bases at J, with 10 bases between the two ends. The germline V gene has CDR1 SEHNR and CDR2 FQNEAQ (reference sequence). The CDR3 covers 14 residues. Written as DNA, the CDR3 is TGTGCCAGCAGCTTAGGCCCAGGGATCACTGAAGCTTTCTTT. Translation: CASSLGPGITEAFF.

The chain joins TRBV4-1 to TRBJ2-2; D uncertain. Germline CDR1 is MGHRA and CDR2 is YSYEKL. V was clipped by 5 bases and J by 5 bases, with 15 bases between them. The CDR3 covers 15 residues. The chain's CDR3 is CASSTQRSQTGELFF. In DNA form, the CDR3 reads TGCGCCAGCAGCACCCAGAGAAGTCAAACCGGGGAGCTGTTTTTT.

This chain links TRBV7-3 with TRBJ2-2, with D possibly being TRBD1 or TRBD2 (7 bases each). Germline lookup yields CDR1 SGHTA and CDR2 FQGTGA. The germline V and J ends were trimmed by 3 bases and 2 bases, with 25 bases remaining between them. The length of the CDR3 is 20 residues. In DNA form, the CDR3 reads TGTGCCAGCAGCTTCTCAGGTGTCTGGGAGGGGGCTAATAACACCGGGGAGCTGTTTTTT. This translates into CASSFSGVWEGANNTGELFF.

The genes are TRBV5-6 and TRBJ1-2; D remains ambiguous. V gave up 4 bases and J gave up 2 bases, with 9 bases separating them. Per germline, CDR1 SGHDT and CDR2 YYEEEE. This CDR3 region has 13 residues. CDR3 region: CASSRPGNYGYTF. CDR3 DNA sequence: TGTGCCAGCAGCAGACCGGGGAACTATGGCTACACCTTC.

The CDR3 loop reads CASSVDRRGASTGELFF. CDR3 nucleotides: TGTGCCAGCAGCGTAGATCGGCGGGGGGCCAGCACCGGGGAGCTGTTTTTT. The gene calls are TRBV9 and TRBJ2-2; 8 nucleotides line up with TRBD2. This CDR3 has 17 residues. V shed 0 bases and J 4 bases; nucleotides not matched to a gene: 8. The germline V gene has CDR1 SGDLS and CDR2 YYNGEE.

The gene calls are TRBV4-2 and TRBJ2-3; D may be TRBD2 (5 bases). V dropped 0 bases and J dropped 4 bases, with 8 bases sitting between them. This CDR3 contains 14 residues. CDR1 is LGHNA and CDR2 is YNFKEQ in the germline V gene. CDR3 DNA sequence: TGTGCCAGCAGCCAAGACCGGCGGGCAGATACGCAGTATTTT. Amino acid sequence: CASSQDRRADTQYF.

The chain combines TRBV6-4 with TRBJ2-2, with 8 bases that match TRBD1. The germline gives CDR1 MRHNA, CDR2 SNTAGT. This CDR3 region has 15 residues. With 0 bases clipped from V and 3 bases from J, the junction kept 0 bases outside the gene matches. This CDR3 reads CASSDSTGDTGELFF. In DNA form, the CDR3 reads TGTGCCAGCAGTGACTCGACAGGGGACACCGGGGAGCTGTTTTTT.

The chain recombines TRBV30 with TRBJ1-2; 7 nucleotides agree with TRBD1. Germline-derived CDR1 and CDR2 are GTSNPN and SVGIG (reference sequence). The CDR3 totals 17 residues. Losses at the gene ends were 1 base for V and 0 bases for J; bases not matched to a gene: 11. This CDR3 is CAWSADRVPTTNYGYTF. The CDR3 nucleotides are TGTGCCTGGAGTGCCGACAGGGTCCCCACCACTAACTATGGCTACACCTTC.

This chain links TRBV30 with TRBJ1-3; TRBD1 is a possible D gene (6 bases). The CDR3 is made up of 19 amino acids. V lost 0 bases to trimming and J lost 0 bases, with 21 bases between them. Germline V gene lookup returns CDR1 GTSNPN and CDR2 SVGIG (reference sequence). CDR3 residues: CAWSVNRVHEINSGNTIYF. In DNA form, the CDR3 reads TGTGCCTGGAGTGTAAACAGGGTTCATGAGATTAACTCTGGAAACACCATATATTTT. The full variable domain, completed using reference TRBV30 and TRBJ1-3, is SQTIHQWPATLVQPVGSPLSLECTVEGTSNPNLYWYRQAAGRGLQLLFYSVGIGQISSEVPQNLSASRPQDRQFILSSKKLLLSDSGFYLCAWSVNRVHEINSGNTIYFGEGSWLTVV.

The rearrangement joins TRBV6-5 to TRBJ2-1; D not certain. This CDR3 comprises 12 residues. Trimming left V 8 bases short and J 6 bases short, with 11 bases between. Germline-derived CDR1 and CDR2 are MNHEY and SVGAGI. In nucleotides, the CDR3 is TGTGCCAGCGGCAGACTCCGCAATGAGCAGTTCTTC. It codes for CASGRLRNEQFF.

The CDR3 loop reads CASSLDGSTEAFF. Written as DNA, the CDR3 is TGTGCCAGCAGCTTGGACGGGTCCACTGAAGCTTTCTTT. The chain employs TRBV5-5 and TRBJ1-1; the D is unclear. Germline CDR1 is SGHKS and CDR2 is YYEKEE (reference sequence). This CDR3 is built from 13 residues. V shed 0 bases and J shed 4 bases, with 7 bases lying between them.

The rearrangement links TRBV20-1 to TRBJ1-2, with D possibly matching TRBD1 (5 bases). Looked up from germline, CDR1 is DFQATT and CDR2 is SNEGSKA (reference sequence). This CDR3 has 11 amino acids. V lost 8 bases, J lost 4 bases, and 11 bases lay in between. The chain's CDR3 is CSPWGGYGYTF. CDR3 sequence (DNA): TGCAGTCCGTGGGGGGGCTATGGCTACACCTTC.

This chain uses TRBV12-3 or TRBV12-4 with TRBJ1-1, with 10 bases fitting TRBD1. The ends lost 6 bases at V and 8 bases at J; junction bases unmatched: 3. This CDR3 is 12 amino acids long. CDR3 in amino acids: CASSRGQGEAFF. The CDR3 DNA reads TGTGCCAGCAGCCGGGGACAGGGGGAAGCTTTCTTT.

The chain combines TRBV5-6 with TRBJ1-1; D is unresolved. Germline CDR1 reads SGHDT; CDR2 reads YYEEEE. The CDR3 covers 16 residues. Deletions cut 0 bases from V and 0 bases from J, with 12 bases between. CDR3 residues: CASSLGGQTLNTEAFF. The DNA for the CDR3 is TGTGCCAGCAGCTTGGGGGGTCAGACCCTGAACACTGAAGCTTTCTTT.

This chain uses TRBV7-8 with TRBJ2-1; 12 bases are a match to TRBD2. The V gene's germline CDR1 is SGHVS and CDR2 FQNEAQ. The CDR3 loop spans 18 amino acids. V shed 1 base and J 9 bases; nucleotides not matched to a gene: 13. The CDR3 loop is CASSLGRLAGATLGEQFF. Here the CDR3 DNA reads TGTGCCAGCAGCTTAGGGCGACTAGCGGGGGCGACCCTTGGTGAGCAGTTCTTC. Together with reference TRBV7-8 and TRBJ2-1, the CDR3 gives the full variable domain: GAGVSQSPRYKVAKRGQDVALRCDPISGHVSLFWYQQALGQGPEFLTYFQNEAQLDKSGLPSDRFFAERPEGSVSTLKIQRTQQEDSAVYLCASSLGRLAGATLGEQFFGPGTRLTVL.

This chain links TRBV7-3 with TRBJ2-6, with D hard to call. The CDR3 is made up of 15 amino acids. Germline-derived CDR1 and CDR2 are SGHTA and FQGTGA. Deletions cut 5 bases from V and 2 bases from J, with 10 bases between. The CDR3 region is CASSPTLAGANVLTF. DNA of the CDR3: TGTGCCAGCAGCCCTACCTTGGCTGGGGCCAACGTCCTGACTTTC.